This is a list of T cell receptor beta chains from one sample in a study of T cells after yellow fever vaccination. Each CDR3 protein gets one entry after TCRdb re-called the 5' RACE reads with MiXCR. Seen here are approximately 160,000 distinct CDR3 sequences, 9.3% observed once, and the top ten hold about a third. The sequencing used CD8+ T cells sorted from PBMCs, collected 45 days after the yellow fever booster vaccination. All receptors come from a man younger than 35 who received the YFV17D yellow fever vaccine. The CDR3 runs from the conserved cysteine through the conserved F or W. The D gene is left open where the match is weak. Size tells how often a clone was seen (once, few, many) or the class of an expanded clone, and some rows leave it out.

TRBJ2-7 | - | - | TRBV30 | TGTGCCTGGAGCGGAGATACCTACGAGCAGTACTTC | CAWSGDTYEQYF
TRBJ1-2 | - | TRBD1 | TRBV2 | TGTGCCAGTAAACAGGGGTGGAACTATGGCTACACCTTC | CASKQGWNYGYTF
TRBJ2-3 | - | - | TRBV15 | TGTGCCACCAGCAGAGATACCGGCAGAAGCACAGATACGCAGTATTTT | CATSRDTGRSTDTQYF
TRBJ2-2 | - | TRBD1 | TRBV2 | TGTGCCAGCAGCGAAAACCCCAGAGGGGGCGCGAGCGGGGAGCTGTTTTTT | CASSENPRGGASGELFF
TRBJ2-2 | - | TRBD2 | TRBV7-4 | TGTGCCAGCACTCCGGGACTAGCGGGGGGACCGAACACCGGGGAGCTGTTTTTT | CASTPGLAGGPNTGELFF
TRBJ2-1 | once | TRBD2 | TRBV29-1 | TGCAGCGTTGAAGGTAGCGGGGGGGGCTACAATGAGCAGTTCTTC | CSVEGSGGGYNEQFF
TRBJ1-1 | - | TRBD1 | TRBV20-1 | TGCAGTGCTAGAGAGACAGGGGACACTGAAGCTTTCTTT | CSARETGDTEAFF
TRBJ1-5 | many | - | TRBV2 | TGTGCCAGCAGTGAACGGGCAGAAGATCAGCCCCAGCATTTT | CASSERAEDQPQHF
TRBJ1-6 | - | - | TRBV20-1 | TGCAGTGCTAAGTGGGGCGAGGTAGTATATTCACCCCTCCACTTT | CSAKWGEVVYSPLHF
TRBJ1-4 | - | - | TRBV27 | TGTGCCAGCAGTCCCCCTTTTATAGGGGGGAATGAAAAACTGTTTTTT | CASSPPFIGGNEKLFF
TRBJ1-1 | - | - | TRBV7-3 | TGTGCCAGCAGCCCAACGATAGGGCCGAACACTGAAGCTTTCTTT | CASSPTIGPNTEAFF
TRBJ2-5 | few | - | TRBV9 | TGTGCCAGCAGCGGACCACACCAAGAGACCCAGTACTTC | CASSGPHQETQYF
TRBJ2-2 | - | TRBD2 | TRBV28 | TGTGCCAGCACCCCTCTCGAGTCTAGCGGGGTATTGAGCGGGGAGCTGTTTTTT | CASTPLESSGVLSGELFF
TRBJ2-1 | - | TRBD2 | TRBV7-3 | TGTGCCAGCAGCTTAGGAACTAGCGGGGGGTCCCTCTCCTACAATGAGCAGTTCTTC | CASSLGTSGGSLSYNEQFF
TRBJ2-3 | many | - | TRBV11-2 | TGTGCCAGCAGCTCGATGGGGGCGGATACGCAGTATTTT | CASSSMGADTQYF
TRBJ1-5 | - | - | TRBV4-2 | TGTGCCAGCAGCCAAGGACTGGGGTTAGGCAATCAGCCCCAGCATTTT | CASSQGLGLGNQPQHF
TRBJ1-5 | - | - | TRBV4-1 | TGCGCCAGCAGCCAAGATGCAGGGTTCGTCAATCAGCCCCAGCATTTT | CASSQDAGFVNQPQHF
TRBJ2-2 | many | - | TRBV4-3 | TGCGCCAGCAGCCAAGGATTGACTGGCACCGGGGAGCTGTTTTTT | CASSQGLTGTGELFF
TRBJ2-3 | few | TRBD2 | TRBV27 | TGTGCCAGCAGTTTAGCTAGCGGGAGCCCAGATACGCAGTATTTT | CASSLASGSPDTQYF
TRBJ2-4 | few | - | TRBV7-8 | TGTGCCAGCAGCCTTGACTTTCAGCTGAACATTCAGTACTTC | CASSLDFQLNIQYF
TRBJ2-2 | - | - | TRBV4-1 | TGCGCCAGCAGCCATCGCGACGGGGAGCTGTTTTTT | CASSHRDGELFF
TRBJ1-2 | many | - | TRBV6-1 | TGTGCCAGCAGTGAAGCACCAGGGAACTATGGCTACACCTTC | CASSEAPGNYGYTF
TRBJ1-2 | few | TRBD1 | TRBV12-3/TRBV12-4 | TGTGCCAGCAGTAAACAGGGGAAGGAAGGCTACACCTTC | CASSKQGKEGYTF
TRBJ2-3 | - | - | TRBV2 | TGTGCCAGCAGTGCGGGGTACACAGATACGCAGTATTTT | CASSAGYTDTQYF
TRBJ1-5 | few | - | TRBV29-1 | TGCAGCGTCGTACAGGTTGGCAATCAGCCCCAGCATTTT | CSVVQVGNQPQHF
TRBJ2-1 | - | TRBD2 | TRBV9 | TGTGCCAGCACCCCGGGGGGATCAAAAAACAATGAGCAGTTCTTC | CASTPGGSKNNEQFF
TRBJ2-1 | - | TRBD2 | TRBV20-1 | TGCAGTGCTCTTAGCGGGAAGGTTGAGCAGTTCTTC | CSALSGKVEQFF
TRBJ2-1 | many | TRBD1 | TRBV28 | TGTGCCAGCAGTCCCTCAACAGGGGCGCATGGTGAGCAGTTCTTC | CASSPSTGAHGEQFF
TRBJ1-5 | - | TRBD1 | TRBV6-4 | TGTGCCAGCAGACAACATGGGACAGCCGAAGGTCAGCCCCAGCATTTT | CASRQHGTAEGQPQHF
TRBJ1-1 | - | - | TRBV2 | TGTGCCAGCATGGGGAACACTGAAGCTTTCTTT | CASMGNTEAFF
TRBJ2-2 | - | - | TRBV6-5 | TGTGCCAGCACCTTTGGCCCTACCGGGGAGCTGTTTTTT | CASTFGPTGELFF
TRBJ2-2 | - | TRBD1 | TRBV29-1 | TGCAGCGTTATCTTCCGGGACAGCACGAACACCGGGGAGCTGTTTTTT | CSVIFRDSTNTGELFF
TRBJ2-7 | many | TRBD1 | TRBV5-1 | TGCGCCAGCAGCCCCGTAGGACAGGGGCGAACCTACGAGCAGTACTTC | CASSPVGQGRTYEQYF
TRBJ1-1 | few | TRBD1 | TRBV11-2 | TGTGCCAGCAGCTCAGGGGGCTGGGCAGCTTTCTTT | CASSSGGWAAFF
TRBJ1-1 | many | - | TRBV6-2/TRBV6-3 | TGTGCCAGCAGTTATGGGAGGCGGCTGAACACTGAAGCTTTCTTT | CASSYGRRLNTEAFF
TRBJ1-1 | many | - | TRBV30 | TGTGCCTGGGATGAGGGTCGGACTGAAGCTTTCTTT | CAWDEGRTEAFF
TRBJ2-1 | - | TRBD2 | TRBV10-3 | TGTGCCATCAGTGATACCCTAGCGGGTTACAATGAGCAGTTCTTC | CAISDTLAGYNEQFF
TRBJ2-7 | - | TRBD2 | TRBV7-2 | TGTGCCAGCAGCGATCTAGCGGGGGGACTCTCCTACGAGCAGTACTTC | CASSDLAGGLSYEQYF
TRBJ2-1 | few | TRBD2 | TRBV5-1 | TGCGCCAGCAGCTTAAGGGCGGGGGAACCCGGCTCCTACAATGAGCAGTTCTTC | CASSLRAGEPGSYNEQFF
TRBJ2-5 | many | - | TRBV7-2 | TGTGCCAGCAGTCCCGACTCCGAAGAGACCCAGTACTTC | CASSPDSEETQYF
TRBJ2-5 | - | - | TRBV29-1 | TGCAGCGCCGTCAGGAGTCCGGAAGAGACCCAGTACTTC | CSAVRSPEETQYF
TRBJ1-1 | - | - | TRBV12-3/TRBV12-4 | TGTGCCAGCAAGTCGGACAGCCAGAACACTGAAGCTTTCTTT | CASKSDSQNTEAFF
TRBJ2-1 | many | - | TRBV6-5 | TGTGCCAGCTTCCGGGGGCCGTACAATGAGCAGTTCTTC | CASFRGPYNEQFF
TRBJ2-4 | few | TRBD2 | TRBV2 | TGTGCCAGCAGTGATCCGGGACTAGCGGTAGCCAAAAACATTCAGTACTTC | CASSDPGLAVAKNIQYF
TRBJ2-2 | - | - | TRBV6-2/TRBV6-3 | TGTGCCAGCAAAACAGTAGAGAACACCGGGGAGCTGTTTTTT | CASKTVENTGELFF
TRBJ1-4 | few | - | TRBV6-5 | TGTGCCAGCAGTTACTCGATTCGCAGTTTGAATGAAAAACTGTTTTTT | CASSYSIRSLNEKLFF
TRBJ1-1 | few | - | TRBV12-3/TRBV12-4 | TGTGCCAGCAGTTATGCTTTGGGCACTGAAGCTTTCTTT | CASSYALGTEAFF
TRBJ1-1 | many | TRBD1 | TRBV10-2 | TGCGCCAGCAGCCCCAGGGGGTTTAGGGCTTTCTTT | CASSPRGFRAFF
TRBJ2-3 | - | TRBD2 | TRBV5-1 | TGCGCCAGCAGCTCGGGACTAGCGGGGATCACAGATACGCAGTATTTT | CASSSGLAGITDTQYF
TRBJ2-3 | few | - | TRBV18 | TGTGCCAGCTCACCACCGCCCACAGATACGCAGTATTTT | CASSPPPTDTQYF
TRBJ2-7 | few | - | TRBV4-2 | TGTGCCAGCAGCCAATCCAGTTCAGGACCGTCCTACGAGCAGTACTTC | CASSQSSSGPSYEQYF
TRBJ2-1 | few | - | TRBV5-1 | TGCGCCAGCGGGGGGCTAGGGGTCAATGAGCAGTTCTTC | CASGGLGVNEQFF
TRBJ2-2 | few | - | TRBV29-1 | TGCAGCGTTGCACAGCCGAACACCGGGGAGCTGTTTTTT | CSVAQPNTGELFF
TRBJ2-5 | - | TRBD2 | TRBV9 | TGTGCCAGCAGCGCCTGGGGGGGGAGCGAGACCCAGTACTTC | CASSAWGGSETQYF
TRBJ2-1 | few | - | TRBV15 | TGTGCCACCAGCAGTTTTCGACTAGATCATGAGCAGTTCTTC | CATSSFRLDHEQFF
TRBJ2-5 | many | - | TRBV10-3 | TGTGCCATCAGTGAGGTGGGGACGGGATACCTTTCAATGACCCAGTACTTC | CAISEVGTGYLSMTQYF
TRBJ2-3 | few | TRBD2 | TRBV6-2/TRBV6-3 | TGTGCCAGCAGTCCCTGGATAGCGGGGGGGCTGGCAGATACGCAGTATTTT | CASSPWIAGGLADTQYF
TRBJ1-4 | many | - | TRBV7-8 | TGTGCCAGCAGCTTAACAGGCGACAGGGAAAAACTGTTTTTT | CASSLTGDREKLFF